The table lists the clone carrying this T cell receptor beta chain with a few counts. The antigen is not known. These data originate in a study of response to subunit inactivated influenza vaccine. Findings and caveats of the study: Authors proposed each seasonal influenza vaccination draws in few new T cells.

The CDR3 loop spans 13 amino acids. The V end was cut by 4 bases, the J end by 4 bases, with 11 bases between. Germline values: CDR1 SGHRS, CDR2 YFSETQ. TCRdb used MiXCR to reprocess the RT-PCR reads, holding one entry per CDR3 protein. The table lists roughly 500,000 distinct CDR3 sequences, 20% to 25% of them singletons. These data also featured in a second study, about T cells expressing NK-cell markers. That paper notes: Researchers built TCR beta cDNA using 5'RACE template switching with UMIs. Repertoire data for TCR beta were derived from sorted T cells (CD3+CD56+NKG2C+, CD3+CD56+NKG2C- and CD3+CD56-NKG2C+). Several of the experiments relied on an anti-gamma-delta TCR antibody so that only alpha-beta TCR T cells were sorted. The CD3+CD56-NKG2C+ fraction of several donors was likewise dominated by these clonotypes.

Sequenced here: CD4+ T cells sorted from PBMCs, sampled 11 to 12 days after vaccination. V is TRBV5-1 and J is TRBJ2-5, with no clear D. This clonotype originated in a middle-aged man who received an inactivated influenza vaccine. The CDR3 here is CASSPGHVETQYF. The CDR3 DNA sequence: TGCGCCAGCAGCCCGGGTCACGTAGAGACCCAGTACTTC.